The 32 T cell receptor beta chains below were found in one sample sequenced in a study of cytomegalovirus exposure and HLA in healthy donors. TCRdb's copy holds only in-frame clones and misses some; the assay was immunoSEQ multiplex PCR. Here the sample spans 130,000 to 150,000 clones, approximately 93% being singletons. Sequencing was performed on PBMCs. The source is a man between 18 and 29 years old in good health and CMV-seronegative.

The V and J genes are TRBV10-3 and TRBJ1-2, with TRBD1 identical over 11 bases. From germline, CDR1 is ENHRY and CDR2 SYGVKD. This CDR3 is 15 amino acids long. V shed 2 bases and J 4 bases; nucleotides not matched to a gene: 3. As DNA, the CDR3 is TGTGCCATCAGTGAGCCCGGGACAGGGGGCTATGGCTACACCTTC. This gives the protein CAISEPGTGGYGYTF.

The V call is TRBV10-1, the J call TRBJ2-1; the D is unclear. The CDR3 loop spans 13 amino acids. V dropped 2 bases and J dropped 8 bases, with 10 bases sitting between them. The V gene's germline CDR1 is WNHNN and CDR2 SYGVQD (reference sequence). CDR3 coding DNA: TGCGCCAGCAGTGAGGAGCTCTTCGATGAGCAGTTCTTC. It yields the protein CASSEELFDEQFF.

About this clone itself: The same CDR3 arises from other DNA sequences in this sample as well. The CDR3 bases are TGTGCCAGCAGCCCCCCTAGCACAGATACGCAGTATTTT. The encoded protein is CASSPPSTDTQYF. The genes are TRBV5-4 and TRBJ2-3, with unresolved D. Germline V gene data show CDR1 as SGHNT and CDR2 as YYREEE (reference sequence). The V gene lost 4 bases and the J gene lost 0 bases, with 6 bases spanning the gap. The CDR3 is 13 residues long.

The CDR3 sequence is CASSVSRSPNEKLFF. The DNA for the CDR3 is TGTGCCAGCAGCGTAAGTCGTAGTCCTAATGAAAAACTGTTTTTT. The chain carries TRBV9 and TRBJ1-4; the D is unclear. V lost 1 base and J lost 3, with 10 bases in between. Germline V lookup: CDR1 SGDLS, CDR2 YYNGEE. This CDR3 contains 15 residues.

The sample holds one count of this clone. The chain links TRBV6-5 to TRBJ1-1; no definite D call. The ends were cut back, 5 bases at V and 3 bases at J, with 10 bases in the middle. Germline CDR1 and CDR2: MNHEY and SVGAGI. The CDR3 totals 13 residues. The CDR3 coding sequence is TGTGCCAGCAGTCCCCAGGCCCACACTGAAGCTTTCTTT. This encodes CASSPQAHTEAFF.

The genes are TRBV13 and TRBJ2-1, with a possible D match to TRBD2 (7 bases). The V gene's germline CDR1 is PRHDT and CDR2 FYEKMQ (reference sequence). CDR3 size: 15 residues. The V end lost 5 bases, the J end lost 10 bases, and 21 bases lay between the germline ends. CDR3 in DNA: TGTGCCAGCAGCCCTAGGCCAGGGGAGGGGAGGGAGCAGTTCTTC. Its translation is CASSPRPGEGREQFF.

The chain couples TRBV5-6 to TRBJ2-7; TRBD2 is a possible D gene (6 bases). Trimming cost V 4 bases and J 3 bases, with 14 bases left between them. From germline, CDR1 is SGHDT and CDR2 YYEEEE. The CDR3 consists of 14 residues. CDR3 sequence: CASSAGRFVYEQYF. CDR3 nucleotide sequence: TGTGCCAGCAGCGCAGGGAGGTTCGTCTACGAGCAGTACTTC.

This chain links TRBV25-1 with TRBJ2-5, with D possibly matching TRBD2 (5 bases). CDR1 is MGHDK and CDR2 is SYGVNS in the germline V gene. Trimming removed 1 base at V and 4 bases at J, with 19 bases between. The CDR3 is 17 amino acids. Here the CDR3 reads CASSEWVKGGAGETQYF. The CDR3 DNA reads TGTGCCAGCAGTGAATGGGTCAAAGGAGGAGCAGGAGAGACCCAGTACTTC.

The chain is built from TRBV7-9 and TRBJ2-3, with D possibly matching TRBD2 (6 bases). This CDR3 contains 14 residues. V lost 7 bases and J lost 6, with 17 bases in between. Germline V gene lookup returns CDR1 SEHNR and CDR2 FQNEAQ (reference sequence). CDR3 amino acids: CASTRASELDTQYF. CDR3 bases: TGTGCCAGCACTAGGGCTAGCGAATTGGATACGCAGTATTTT.

The gene calls are TRBV18 and TRBJ2-7, with 7 bases identical to TRBD1. In germline, CDR1 is KGHSH, CDR2 LQKENI. CDR3 length: 14 amino acids. The ends lost 3 bases at V and 2 bases at J; junction bases unmatched: 4. The CDR3 loop is CASSPLGTAYEQYF. CDR3 in DNA: TGTGCCAGCTCACCGCTAGGGACAGCCTACGAGCAGTACTTC. The whole variable domain, filled in from reference TRBV18 and TRBJ2-7, reads NAGVMQNPRHLVRRRGQEARLRCSPMKGHSHVYWYRQLPEEGLKFMVYLQKENIIDESGMPKERFSAEFPKEGPSILRIQQVVRGDSAAYFCASSPLGTAYEQYFGPGTRLTVT.

The chain has TRBV4-3 and TRBJ2-1; possible D gene TRBD2, 5 bases. CDR3 size: 16 residues. The V end lost 0 bases, the J end lost 4 bases, and 13 bases lay between the germline ends. Germline CDR1 reads LGHNA; CDR2 reads YSLEER. The CDR3 protein is CASSQDYRDGYNEQFF. For the CDR3, the DNA is TGCGCCAGCAGCCAAGATTATCGGGATGGGTACAATGAGCAGTTCTTC.

The rearrangement joins TRBV2 to TRBJ1-5, with 9 bases that match TRBD1. The CDR3 covers 17 residues. J gave up 6 bases and V 4 bases, and 13 bases lay outside the gene matches. The germline V gene encodes CDR1 SNHLY and CDR2 FYNNEI. The CDR3 DNA reads TGTGCCAGCAGTGGGACAGGGGATAGCCAGCCTCGTCAGCCCCAGCATTTT. Translating gives CASSGTGDSQPRQPQHF. The full variable domain, rest sourced from reference TRBV2 and TRBJ1-5, is EPEVTQTPSHQVTQMGQEVILRCVPISNHLYFYWYRQILGQKVEFLVSFYNNEISEKSEIFDDQFSVERPDGSNFTLKIRSTKLEDSAMYFCASSGTGDSQPRQPQHFGDGTRLSIL.

The J gene is TRBJ2-2, the V gene TRBV5-1, with 7 bases fitting TRBD1. The CDR3 loop spans 16 amino acids. The germline V gene has CDR1 SGHRS and CDR2 YFSETQ. V shed 6 bases and J 4 bases; nucleotides not matched to a gene: 12. CDR3 sequence reads: CASTPHRGASTGELFF. The CDR3, as DNA: TGCGCCAGCACCCCCCACAGGGGCGCTAGCACCGGGGAGCTGTTTTTT.

V usage is TRBV25-1 and J usage is TRBJ2-2; TRBD1 matches 7 bases. From germline, CDR1 is MGHDK and CDR2 SYGVNS. V was clipped by 3 bases and J by 1 base; unmatched bases: 5. The CDR3 totals 16 residues. This CDR3 is CASSDLGTVNTGELFF. The CDR3 coding sequence is TGTGCCAGCAGTGATTTAGGGACAGTGAACACCGGGGAGCTGTTTTTT.

The rearrangement links TRBV4-1 to TRBJ2-3; 9 bases fit TRBD2. The CDR3 contains 17 residues. Germline V CDR1 and CDR2: MGHRA, YSYEKL. V gave up 1 base and J gave up 2 bases; unmatched junction bases: 7. CDR3 sequence: CASSQGISGGPTDTQYF. In DNA, the CDR3 is TGCGCCAGCAGCCAAGGAATTAGCGGGGGCCCCACAGATACGCAGTATTTT.

The rearrangement links TRBV6-5 to TRBJ2-2, with D perhaps matching TRBD2 (6 bases). This CDR3 has 15 amino acids. Germline V gene lookup returns CDR1 MNHEY and CDR2 SVGAGI. Trimming took off 8 bases at V and 0 bases at J, with 13 bases between the two ends. The CDR3 nucleotides read TGTGCCAGCCGCGGGCTAGCGACGAACACCGGGGAGCTGTTTTTT. It yields the protein CASRGLATNTGELFF.

This chain joins TRBV5-4 and TRBJ2-5, with D perhaps TRBD2 (5 bases). The V and J ends lost 4 bases and 3 bases respectively, with 10 bases between them. This CDR3 is built from 13 residues. The germline gives CDR1 SGHNT, CDR2 YYREEE (reference sequence). The CDR3 is CASSLRDKETQYF. CDR3 in DNA: TGTGCCAGCAGCCTCCGGGATAAAGAGACCCAGTACTTC.

This rearrangement joins TRBV6-5 to TRBJ2-1; TRBD2 aligns across 12 bases. The J segment lost 5 bases and the V segment lost 4 bases, leaving 3 bases of the junction unmatched. The germline CDR1 and CDR2 sequences are MNHEY and SVGAGI. This CDR3 contains 15 residues. The CDR3 bases are TGTGCCAGCAGTTCTAGGACTAGCGGGAACAATGAGCAGTTCTTC. Protein product: CASSSRTSGNNEQFF.

The rearrangement links TRBV29-1 to TRBJ2-1; 8 bases match TRBD2. V shed 1 base, J shed 3 bases, and the junction held 2 bases outside the gene matches. Germline CDR1 SQVTM, CDR2 ANQGSEA. The CDR3 is made up of 14 amino acids. As DNA, the CDR3 is TGCAGCGTTGAAGGACTAGCGAACTACAATGAGCAGTTCTTC. Amino acid sequence: CSVEGLANYNEQFF.

This chain connects TRBV4-1 to TRBJ2-7, with 12 bases identical to TRBD2. CDR1 is MGHRA and CDR2 is YSYEKL in the germline V gene. Trimming cost V 1 base and J 4 bases; bases outside gene matches: 5. The CDR3 is 16 amino acids. CDR3 sequence: CASSQVGLAGPYEQYV. CDR3 nucleotide sequence: TGCGCCAGCAGCCAAGTCGGACTAGCGGGACCGTACGAGCAGTACGTC.

The chain is built from TRBV28 and TRBJ2-2; 13 bases line up with TRBD2. The trim removed 3 bases at V and 6 bases at J, leaving 4 bases unmatched. The V gene's germline CDR1 is MDHEN and CDR2 SYDVKM. There are 16 residues in the CDR3. CDR3 protein: CASSLWTSGSAGELFF. DNA of the CDR3: TGTGCCAGCAGTTTGTGGACTAGCGGGAGCGCCGGGGAGCTGTTTTTT.

The gene calls are TRBV7-8 and TRBJ1-2; 8 bases match TRBD1. J gave up 4 bases and V 4 bases, and 5 bases lay outside the gene matches. The CDR3 length is 14 residues. CDR1 is SGHVS and CDR2 is FQNEAQ in the germline V gene. The CDR3 reads CASSSRGLSYGYTF. The CDR3 nucleotides are TGTGCCAGCAGCTCCAGGGGGCTTAGCTATGGCTACACCTTC.

This clone was recorded only once. The chain joins TRBV5-6 to TRBJ2-7; TRBD2 matches 7 bases. In germline, CDR1 is SGHDT, CDR2 YYEEEE. J lost 2 bases, V lost 3 bases, and 11 bases had no gene match. This CDR3 is built from 16 residues. CDR3 nucleotides: TGTGCCAGCAGCTCCTTTGGGGGGGTGATAACCTACGAGCAGTACTTC. This codes for CASSSFGGVITYEQYF.

The rearrangement links TRBV5-1 to TRBJ2-5; TRBD2 aligns across 7 bases. In germline, CDR1 is SGHRS, CDR2 YFSETQ. The CDR3 contains 16 residues. Trimming removed 2 bases from V and 0 bases from J; junction bases left unmatched: 7. This CDR3 is CASSLSGTTHQETQYF. CDR3 DNA: TGCGCCAGCAGCTTATCCGGGACTACTCACCAAGAGACCCAGTACTTC.

Written as DNA, the CDR3 is TGTGCCAGCAGTCGTAGTCACGGGAACACTGAAGCTTTCTTT. Translation: CASSRSHGNTEAFF. This chain joins TRBV6-1 and TRBJ1-1; unclear D gene. The CDR3 totals 14 residues. CDR1 is MNHNS, CDR2 SASEGT, per germline. V was pared by 5 bases and J by 1 base, with 11 bases between.

This clone has only one observation. The chain links TRBV15 to TRBJ2-2; 8 nucleotides agree with TRBD1. The CDR3 spans 14 residues. J lost 6 bases, V lost 7 bases, and 7 bases had no gene match. Germline V gene sequence: CDR1 LNHNV, CDR2 YYDKDF (reference sequence). CDR3 amino acids: CATTGQVSPGELFF. The CDR3 bases are TGTGCCACCACGGGACAGGTCTCTCCCGGGGAGCTGTTTTTT. Full variable domain (missing parts from reference TRBV15 and TRBJ2-2): DAMVIQNPRYQVTQFGKPVTLSCSQTLNHNVMYWYQQKSSQAPKLLFHYYDKDFNNEADTPDNFQSRRPNTSFCFLDIRSPGLGDTAMYLCATTGQVSPGELFFGEGSRLTVL.

The chain joins TRBV7-2 to TRBJ2-5; TRBD2 aligns across 7 bases. CDR3 length: 13 amino acids. The germline gives CDR1 SGHTA, CDR2 FQGNSA. J gave up 0 bases and V 5 bases, and 0 bases lay outside the gene matches. CDR3 residues: CASSGRDQETQYF. The CDR3 bases are TGTGCCAGCAGCGGGAGGGACCAAGAGACCCAGTACTTC.

The CDR3 sequence: CASHTGGLSYEQYF. The CDR3 coding sequence is TGTGCCAGTCACACGGGGGGCCTCTCCTACGAGCAGTACTTC. This sequence joins TRBV5-8 and TRBJ2-7; maybe TRBD2 (7 bases). Germline V lookup: CDR1 SGHTS, CDR2 YDEGEE. This CDR3 region has 14 residues. The V and J ends lost 8 bases and 0 bases respectively, with 15 bases between them.

The rearrangement links TRBV6-5 to TRBJ2-7; 7 bases are a match to TRBD1. V was clipped by 8 bases and J by 2 bases; unmatched bases: 9. Looked up from germline, CDR1 is MNHEY and CDR2 is SVGAGI. The CDR3 length is 14 residues. CDR3 in amino acids: CASAPRQGPYEQYV. The CDR3 nucleotides are TGTGCCAGCGCGCCTCGACAGGGACCCTACGAGCAGTACGTC.

This clone was seen a handful of times. The CDR3 loop is CASSESGRGPSGYTF. CDR3 nucleotide sequence: TGCGCCAGCAGTGAGTCAGGCAGGGGTCCTAGTGGCTACACCTTC. The chain uses TRBV10-2 and TRBJ1-2; tentatively, D is TRBD1 (6 bases). Per the germline V gene, CDR1 is WSHSY and CDR2 is SAAADI. Trimming shortened V by 0 bases and J by 7 bases, and 15 bases separated the two germline ends. CDR3 size: 15 residues.

This chain uses TRBV5-8 with TRBJ2-3, with a possible D match to TRBD1 (6 bases). V lost 1 base, J lost 4 bases, and 7 bases lay in between. The CDR3 covers 13 residues. Germline assignment: CDR1 SGHTS and CDR2 YDEGEE. Written as DNA, the CDR3 is TGTGCCAGCAGCTTGAACAGGGCAGATACGCAGTATTTT. This encodes CASSLNRADTQYF.

This sequence joins TRBV5-4 and TRBJ1-1, with D perhaps matching TRBD1 (5 bases). Trimming took off 5 bases at V and 1 base at J, with 12 bases between the two ends. The CDR3 spans 14 residues. Germline V gives CDR1 SGHNT, CDR2 YYREEE (reference sequence). CDR3 region: CASRRQGGNTEAFF. The DNA of the CDR3 is TGTGCCAGCAGACGGCAGGGCGGGAACACTGAAGCTTTCTTT.